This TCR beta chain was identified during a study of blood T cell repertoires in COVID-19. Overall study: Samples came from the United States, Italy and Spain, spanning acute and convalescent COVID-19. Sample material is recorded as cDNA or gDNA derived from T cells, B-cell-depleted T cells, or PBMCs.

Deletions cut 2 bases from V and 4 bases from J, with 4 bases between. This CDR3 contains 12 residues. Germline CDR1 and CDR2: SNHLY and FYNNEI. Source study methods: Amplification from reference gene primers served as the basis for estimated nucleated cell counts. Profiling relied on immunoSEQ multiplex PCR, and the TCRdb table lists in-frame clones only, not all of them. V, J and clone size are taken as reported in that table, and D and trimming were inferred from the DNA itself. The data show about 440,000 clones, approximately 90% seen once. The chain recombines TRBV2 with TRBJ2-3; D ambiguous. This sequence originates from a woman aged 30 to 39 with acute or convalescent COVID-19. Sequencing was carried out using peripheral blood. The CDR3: CASSEWPDTQYF. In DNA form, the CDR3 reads TGTGCCAGCAGTGAATGGCCAGATACGCAGTATTTT.